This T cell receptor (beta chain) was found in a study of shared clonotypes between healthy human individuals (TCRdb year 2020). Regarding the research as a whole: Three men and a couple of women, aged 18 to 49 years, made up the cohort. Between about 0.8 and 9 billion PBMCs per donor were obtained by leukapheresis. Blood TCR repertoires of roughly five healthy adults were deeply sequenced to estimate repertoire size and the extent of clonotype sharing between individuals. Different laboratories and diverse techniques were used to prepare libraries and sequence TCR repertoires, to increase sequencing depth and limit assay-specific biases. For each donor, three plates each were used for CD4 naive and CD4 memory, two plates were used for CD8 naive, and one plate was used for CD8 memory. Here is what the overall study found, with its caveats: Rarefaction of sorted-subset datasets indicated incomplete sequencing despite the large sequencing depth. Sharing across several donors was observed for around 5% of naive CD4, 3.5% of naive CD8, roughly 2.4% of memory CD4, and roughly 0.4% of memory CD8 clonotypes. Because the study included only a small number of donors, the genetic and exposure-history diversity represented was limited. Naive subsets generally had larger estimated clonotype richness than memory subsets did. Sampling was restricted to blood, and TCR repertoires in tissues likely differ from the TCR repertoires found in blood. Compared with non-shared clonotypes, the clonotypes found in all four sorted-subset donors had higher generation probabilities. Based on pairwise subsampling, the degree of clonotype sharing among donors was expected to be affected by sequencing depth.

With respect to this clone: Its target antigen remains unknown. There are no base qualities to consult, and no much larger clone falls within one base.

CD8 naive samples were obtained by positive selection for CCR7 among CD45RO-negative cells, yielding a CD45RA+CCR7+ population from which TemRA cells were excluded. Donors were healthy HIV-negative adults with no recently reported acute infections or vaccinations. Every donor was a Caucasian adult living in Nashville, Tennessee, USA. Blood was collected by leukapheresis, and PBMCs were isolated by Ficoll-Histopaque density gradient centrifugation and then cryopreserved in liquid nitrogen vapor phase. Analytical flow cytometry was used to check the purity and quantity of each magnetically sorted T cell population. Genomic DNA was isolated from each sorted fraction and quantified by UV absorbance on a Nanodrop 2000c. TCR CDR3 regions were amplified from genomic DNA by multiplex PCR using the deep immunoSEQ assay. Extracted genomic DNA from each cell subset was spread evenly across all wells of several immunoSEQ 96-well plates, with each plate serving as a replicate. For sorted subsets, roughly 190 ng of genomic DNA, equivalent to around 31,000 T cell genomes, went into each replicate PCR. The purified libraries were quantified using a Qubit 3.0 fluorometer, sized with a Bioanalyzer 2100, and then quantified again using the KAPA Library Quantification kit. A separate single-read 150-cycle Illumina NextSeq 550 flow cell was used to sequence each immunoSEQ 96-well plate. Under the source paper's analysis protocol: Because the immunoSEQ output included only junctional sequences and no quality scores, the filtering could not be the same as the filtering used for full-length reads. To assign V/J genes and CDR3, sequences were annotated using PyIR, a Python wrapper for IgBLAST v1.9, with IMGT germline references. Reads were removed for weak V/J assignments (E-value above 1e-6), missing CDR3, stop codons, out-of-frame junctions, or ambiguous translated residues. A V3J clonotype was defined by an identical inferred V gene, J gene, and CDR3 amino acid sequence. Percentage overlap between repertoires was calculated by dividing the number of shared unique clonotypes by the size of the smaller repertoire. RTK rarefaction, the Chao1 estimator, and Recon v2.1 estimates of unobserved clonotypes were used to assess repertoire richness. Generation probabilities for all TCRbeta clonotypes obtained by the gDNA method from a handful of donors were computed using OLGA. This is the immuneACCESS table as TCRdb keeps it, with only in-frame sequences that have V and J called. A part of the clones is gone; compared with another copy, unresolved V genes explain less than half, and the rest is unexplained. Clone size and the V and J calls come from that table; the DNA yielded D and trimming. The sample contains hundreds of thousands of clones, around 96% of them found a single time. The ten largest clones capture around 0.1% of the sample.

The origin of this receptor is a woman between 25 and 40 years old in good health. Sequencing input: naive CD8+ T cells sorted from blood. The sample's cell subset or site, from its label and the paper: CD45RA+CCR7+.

The DNA is TGTGCCAGCAGCTTGGGGACAGGGGGATCCTACAATGAGCAGTTCTTC. The translation is CASSLGTGGSYNEQFF. The chain joins TRBV5-8 to TRBJ2-1; the junction holds 10 bases that match TRBD1. The CDR3 holds 16 amino acids from the cysteine to the phenylalanine. Of all the DNA, just the CDR3 is kept, 48 bases in frame from base 1. Trimming removed 0 bases from V and 1 base from J; the gene matches leave 1 base unexplained. The CDR1 and CDR2 encoded by the germline V gene are SGHTS and YDEGEE.